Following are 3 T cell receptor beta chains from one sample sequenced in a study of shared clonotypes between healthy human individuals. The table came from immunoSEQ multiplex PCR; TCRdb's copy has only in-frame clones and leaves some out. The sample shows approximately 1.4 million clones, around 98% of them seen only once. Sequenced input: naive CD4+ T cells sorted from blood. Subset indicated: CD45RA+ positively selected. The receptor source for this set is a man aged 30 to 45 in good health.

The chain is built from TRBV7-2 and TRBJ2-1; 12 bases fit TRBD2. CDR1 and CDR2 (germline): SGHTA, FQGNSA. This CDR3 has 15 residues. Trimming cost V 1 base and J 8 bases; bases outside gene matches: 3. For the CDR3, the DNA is TGTGCCAGCAGCTTAGGACTAGCGGGAGTCGATGAGCAGTTCTTC. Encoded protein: CASSLGLAGVDEQFF. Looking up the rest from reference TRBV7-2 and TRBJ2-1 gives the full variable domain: GAGVSQSPSNKVTEKGKDVELRCDPISGHTALYWYRQSLGQGLEFLIYFQGNSAPDKSGLPSDRFSAERTGGSVSTLTIQRTQQEDSAVYLCASSLGLAGVDEQFFGPGTRLTVL.

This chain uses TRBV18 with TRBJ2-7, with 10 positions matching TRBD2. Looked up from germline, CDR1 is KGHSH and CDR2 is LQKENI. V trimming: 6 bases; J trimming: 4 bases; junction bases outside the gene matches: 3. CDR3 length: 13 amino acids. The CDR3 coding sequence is TGTGCCAGCTCTCTAGCGGGGGAGTACGAGCAGTACTTC. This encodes CASSLAGEYEQYF.

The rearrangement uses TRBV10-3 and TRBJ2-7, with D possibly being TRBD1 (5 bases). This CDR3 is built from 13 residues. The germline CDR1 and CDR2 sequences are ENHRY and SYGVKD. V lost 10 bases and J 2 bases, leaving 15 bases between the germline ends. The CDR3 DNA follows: TGTGCCACCGTGGACACTGCCACCTACGAGCAGTACTTC. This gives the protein CATVDTATYEQYF.